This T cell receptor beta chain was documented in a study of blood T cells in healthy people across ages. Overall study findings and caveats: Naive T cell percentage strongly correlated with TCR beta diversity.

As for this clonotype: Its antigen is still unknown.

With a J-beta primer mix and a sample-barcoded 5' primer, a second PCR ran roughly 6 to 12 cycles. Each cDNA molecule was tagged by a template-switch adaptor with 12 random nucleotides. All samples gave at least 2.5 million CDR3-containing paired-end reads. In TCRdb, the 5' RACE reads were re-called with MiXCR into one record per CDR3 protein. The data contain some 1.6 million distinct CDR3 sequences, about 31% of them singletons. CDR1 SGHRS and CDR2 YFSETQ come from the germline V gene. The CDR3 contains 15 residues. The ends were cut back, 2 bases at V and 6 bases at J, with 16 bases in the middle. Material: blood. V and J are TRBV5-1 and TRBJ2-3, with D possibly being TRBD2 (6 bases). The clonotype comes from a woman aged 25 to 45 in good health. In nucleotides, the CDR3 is TGCGCCAGCAGCTTAACGGGAGCATTGTCGGATACGCAGTATTTT. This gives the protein CASSLTGALSDTQYF.